Below are 12 T cell receptor beta chains sequenced from a single sample in a study of PD-1 blockade in classical Hodgkin lymphoma (dated by TCRdb to about 2020). The label giving this sample's time point can be read as: cycle 2 day 1 (C2D1) of nivolumab. Relapse after autologous stem cell transplantation had occurred in all trial patients, and cohorts A, B and C were distinguished by prior brentuximab vedotin exposure. Libraries were built with the immunoSEQ multiplex PCR assay. Held by TCRdb, this immuneACCESS table contains in-frame sequences only and omits some clones. Under half of the omission traces to an unresolved V gene where checked; the cause of the rest is unknown. For this sample there are tens of thousands of clones; 70% to 85% appear just once. Jointly, the top ten make up 3.5% to 4% of the sample. This specimen consisted of peripheral blood mononuclear cells (PBMCs), obtained before the second cycle of nivolumab. Source of these receptors: a human donor with classical Hodgkin lymphoma.

The gene calls are TRBV7-9 and TRBJ1-5; the match to TRBD1 covers 7 bases. CDR1 is SEHNR and CDR2 is FQNEAQ in the germline V gene (reference sequence). The CDR3 length is 14 residues. J was trimmed by 5 bases and V by 5 bases; bases with no gene match: 6. The CDR3 loop reads CASSEDRWDQPQHF. In DNA form, the CDR3 reads TGTGCCAGCAGCGAGGACAGGTGGGATCAGCCCCAGCATTTT.

The genes are TRBV5-1 and TRBJ1-1; D gene uncertain. This CDR3 is 13 amino acids long. Germline CDR1 is SGHRS and CDR2 is YFSETQ. V was shortened by 1 base and J by 1 base, with 5 bases between the two germline ends. The CDR3 nucleotides read TGCGCCAGCAGCTTGCTGGGGAACACTGAAGCTTTCTTT. Amino acid sequence: CASSLLGNTEAFF.

The V call is TRBV2, the J call TRBJ1-5; D is possibly TRBD1 (5 bases). The CDR3 runs 13 residues. From germline, CDR1 is SNHLY and CDR2 FYNNEI. The ends were cut back, 6 bases at V and 6 bases at J, with 12 bases in the middle. The DNA of the CDR3 is TGTGCCAGCAGGGATCAGGGAAGTCAGCCCCAGCATTTT. This translates into CASRDQGSQPQHF.

A few counts support this clone. The rearrangement joins TRBV20-1 to TRBJ1-1; D ambiguous. The V and J ends lost 4 bases and 1 base respectively, with 4 bases between them. CDR1 DFQATT and CDR2 SNEGSKA come from the germline V gene (reference sequence). The CDR3 length is 11 residues. DNA for the CDR3: TGCAGTGCTAACAGGAACACTGAAGCTTTCTTT. Translation gives CSANRNTEAFF.

This rearrangement joins TRBV6-5 to TRBJ2-1; weak D call: TRBD2 (6 bases). CDR3 length: 13 residues. Per germline, CDR1 MNHEY and CDR2 SVGAGI. Between the trimmed V and J ends, which lost 6 bases and 7 bases, there was a span of 13 bases. DNA of the CDR3: TGTGCCAGCAGATCCCTAGCGCCGAATGAGCAGTTCTTC. It specifies CASRSLAPNEQFF.

This chain connects TRBV27 to TRBJ2-7; 8 bases align to TRBD1. CDR3 length equals 16 residues. Germline loops: CDR1 MNHEY, CDR2 SMNVEV (reference sequence). The trim removed 4 bases at V and 2 bases at J, leaving 10 bases unmatched. The CDR3 loop reads CASSSHPGTGTYEQYF. Written as DNA, the CDR3 is TGTGCCAGCAGTTCCCACCCCGGGACAGGAACCTACGAGCAGTACTTC.

V is TRBV23-1 and J is TRBJ2-7, with D unresolved. TRBV23-1 falls under the ORF class, with uncertain function. This CDR3 region has 15 residues. V was pared by 0 bases and J by 0 bases, with 9 bases between. The CDR3 loop reads CASSQSWQISYEQYF. DNA of the CDR3: TGCGCCAGCAGTCAATCATGGCAGATCTCCTACGAGCAGTACTTC.

The chain combines TRBV7-2 with TRBJ1-3; 11 nucleotides align to TRBD1. Germline CDR1 is SGHTA and CDR2 is FQGNSA. After removal of 4 bases from V and 6 bases from J, the junction contained 5 bases not matched to a gene. The CDR3 runs 15 residues. CDR3 sequence (DNA): TGTGCCAGCAGCTCACGGACAGGGGGCTTAAACACCATATATTTT. This gives the protein CASSSRTGGLNTIYF.

This chain connects TRBV29-1 to TRBJ1-2, with 7 bases matching TRBD1. J was trimmed by 4 bases and V by 1 base; bases with no gene match: 0. The CDR3 contains 12 residues. Germline values: CDR1 SQVTM, CDR2 ANQGSEA. CDR3 coding DNA: TGCAGCGTTGAAGCAGGGGGCTATGGCTACACCTTC. Its protein product is CSVEAGGYGYTF.

CDR3 DNA sequence: TGTGCCAGCAGCTTAGATAGTAGCGGGATTGGGGAGACCCAGTACTTC. This encodes CASSLDSSGIGETQYF. The chain employs TRBV11-2 and TRBJ2-5; 8 nucleotides agree with TRBD2. The CDR3 contains 16 residues. Germline V CDR1 and CDR2: SGHAT, FQNNGV. The V segment lost 0 bases and the J segment 5 bases; nucleotides outside the gene matches: 8.

The chain joins TRBV6-5 to TRBJ2-5; D possibly uses TRBD1 or TRBD2 (5 bases each). CDR3 length equals 15 residues. Germline CDR1 reads MNHEY; CDR2 reads SVGAGI. Trimming removed 9 bases from V and 1 base from J, with 18 bases in between. The CDR3 loop is CASGEIGAGQETQYF. In DNA form, the CDR3 reads TGTGCCAGTGGTGAGATCGGGGCAGGCCAAGAGACCCAGTACTTC.

The rearrangement links TRBV30 to TRBJ1-1; maybe TRBD1 (5 bases). CDR3 size: 13 residues. V was cut by 1 base and J by 4 bases, with 10 bases left in between. Germline V gene sequence: CDR1 GTSNPN, CDR2 SVGIG (reference sequence). The DNA of the CDR3 is TGTGCCTGGAGTGGAAATGGGGGCACTGAAGCTTTCTTT. It codes for CAWSGNGGTEAFF.